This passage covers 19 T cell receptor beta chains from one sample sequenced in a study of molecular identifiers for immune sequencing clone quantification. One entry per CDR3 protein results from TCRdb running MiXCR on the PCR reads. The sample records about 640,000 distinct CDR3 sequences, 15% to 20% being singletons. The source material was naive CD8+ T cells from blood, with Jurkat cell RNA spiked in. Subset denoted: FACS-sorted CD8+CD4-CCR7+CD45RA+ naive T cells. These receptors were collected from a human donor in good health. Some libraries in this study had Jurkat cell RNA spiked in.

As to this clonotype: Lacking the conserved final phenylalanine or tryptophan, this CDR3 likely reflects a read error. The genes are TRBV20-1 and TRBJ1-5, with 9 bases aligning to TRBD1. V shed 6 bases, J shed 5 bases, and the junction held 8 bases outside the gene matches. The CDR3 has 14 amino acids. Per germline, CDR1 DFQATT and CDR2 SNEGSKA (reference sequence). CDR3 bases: TGCAGTGCCAAGACAGGGGGTTTAGATCAGCCCCAGCATCTT. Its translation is CSAKTGGLDQPQHL.

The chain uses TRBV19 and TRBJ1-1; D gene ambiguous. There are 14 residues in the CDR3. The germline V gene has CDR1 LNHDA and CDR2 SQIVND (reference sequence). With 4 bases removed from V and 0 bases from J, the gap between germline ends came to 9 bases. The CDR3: CASSTGRMNTEAFF. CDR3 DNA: TGTGCCAGTAGTACCGGACGGATGAACACTGAAGCTTTCTTT.

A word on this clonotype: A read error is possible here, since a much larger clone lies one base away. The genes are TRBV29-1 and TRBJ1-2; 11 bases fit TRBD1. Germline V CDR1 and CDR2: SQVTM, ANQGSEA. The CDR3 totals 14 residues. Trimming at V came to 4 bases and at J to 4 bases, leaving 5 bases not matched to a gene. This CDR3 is CSVVGTGGTYGYTF. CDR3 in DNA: TGCAGCGTTGTAGGGACAGGGGGGACCTATGGCTACACCTTC.

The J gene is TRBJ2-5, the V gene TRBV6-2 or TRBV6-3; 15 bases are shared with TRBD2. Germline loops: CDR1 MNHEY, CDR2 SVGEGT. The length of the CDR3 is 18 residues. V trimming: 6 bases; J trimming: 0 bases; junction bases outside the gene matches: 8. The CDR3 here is CASSHGLAGGRYQETQYF. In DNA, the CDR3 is TGTGCCAGCAGCCACGGACTAGCGGGGGGGCGGTACCAAGAGACCCAGTACTTC.

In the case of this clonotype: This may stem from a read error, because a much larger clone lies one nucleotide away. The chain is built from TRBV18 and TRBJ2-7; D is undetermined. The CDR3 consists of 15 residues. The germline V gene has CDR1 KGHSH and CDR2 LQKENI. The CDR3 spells CACSPPFQSSYEQYF. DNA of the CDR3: TGTGCCTGCTCACCACCGTTTCAGAGCTCCTACGAGCAGTACTTC.

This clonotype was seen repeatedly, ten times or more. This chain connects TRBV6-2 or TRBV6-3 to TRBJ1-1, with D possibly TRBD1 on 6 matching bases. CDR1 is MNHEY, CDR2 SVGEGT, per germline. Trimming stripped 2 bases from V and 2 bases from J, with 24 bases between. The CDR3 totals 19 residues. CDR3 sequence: CASSYRFGGDTAENTEAFF. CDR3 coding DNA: TGTGCCAGCAGTTACAGATTTGGAGGGGACACAGCCGAAAACACTGAAGCTTTCTTT.

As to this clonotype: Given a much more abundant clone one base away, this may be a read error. The CDR3 loop reads CTSSLAPNTGELFF. The CDR3 DNA is TGTACCAGCAGCTTAGCGCCGAACACCGGGGAGCTGTTTTTT. This sequence joins TRBV7-2 and TRBJ2-2, with D unresolved. The CDR3 extends over 14 amino acids. V shed 0 bases and J shed 0 bases, with 2 bases lying between them. Per germline, CDR1 SGHTA and CDR2 FQGNSA.

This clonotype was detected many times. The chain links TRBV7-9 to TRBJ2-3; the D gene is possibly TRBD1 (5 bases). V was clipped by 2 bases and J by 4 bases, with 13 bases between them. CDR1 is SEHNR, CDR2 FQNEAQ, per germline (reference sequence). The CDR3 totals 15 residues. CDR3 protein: CASSLTQGPPDTQYF. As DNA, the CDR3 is TGTGCCAGCAGCTTAACCCAGGGCCCCCCAGATACGCAGTATTTT.

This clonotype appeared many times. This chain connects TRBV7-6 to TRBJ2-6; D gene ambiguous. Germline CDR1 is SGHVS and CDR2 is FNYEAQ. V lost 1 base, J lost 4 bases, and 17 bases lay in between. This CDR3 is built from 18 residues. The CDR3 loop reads CASSLEPATVAGANVLTF. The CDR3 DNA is TGTGCCAGCAGCTTAGAGCCGGCCACCGTGGCCGGGGCCAACGTCCTGACTTTC.

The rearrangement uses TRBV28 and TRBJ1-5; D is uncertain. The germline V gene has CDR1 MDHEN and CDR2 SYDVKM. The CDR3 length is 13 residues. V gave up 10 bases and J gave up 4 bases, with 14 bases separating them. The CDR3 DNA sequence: TGTGCCATCAATGAGGGTTGGAATCAGCCCCAGCATTTT. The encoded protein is CAINEGWNQPQHF. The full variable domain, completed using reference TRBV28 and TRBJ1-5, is DVKVTQSSRYLVKRTGEKVFLECVQDMDHENMFWYRQDPGLGLRLIYFSYDVKMKEKGDIPEGYSVSREKKERFSLILESASTNQTSMYLCAINEGWNQPQHFGDGTRLSIL.

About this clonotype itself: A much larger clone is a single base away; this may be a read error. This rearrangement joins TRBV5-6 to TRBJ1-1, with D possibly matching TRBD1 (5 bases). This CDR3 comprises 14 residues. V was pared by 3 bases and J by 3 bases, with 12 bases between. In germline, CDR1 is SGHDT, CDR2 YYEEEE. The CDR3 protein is CASSWGFGDTEAFF. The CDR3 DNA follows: TGTGCCAGCAGCTGGGGGTTTGGAGACACTGAAGCTTTCTTT.

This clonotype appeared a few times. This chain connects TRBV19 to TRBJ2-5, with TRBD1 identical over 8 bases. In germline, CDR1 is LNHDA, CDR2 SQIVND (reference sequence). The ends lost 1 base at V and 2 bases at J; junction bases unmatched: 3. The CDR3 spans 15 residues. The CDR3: CASSIGQGLQETQYF. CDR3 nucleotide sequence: TGTGCCAGTAGTATAGGACAGGGGCTACAAGAGACCCAGTACTTC.

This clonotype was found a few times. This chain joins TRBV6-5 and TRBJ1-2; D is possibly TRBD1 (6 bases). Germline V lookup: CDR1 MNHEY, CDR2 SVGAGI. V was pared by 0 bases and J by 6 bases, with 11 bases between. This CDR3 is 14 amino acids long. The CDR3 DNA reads TGTGCCAGCAGTTACTCGTGGGGGCTGGATGGCTACACCTTC. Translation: CASSYSWGLDGYTF.

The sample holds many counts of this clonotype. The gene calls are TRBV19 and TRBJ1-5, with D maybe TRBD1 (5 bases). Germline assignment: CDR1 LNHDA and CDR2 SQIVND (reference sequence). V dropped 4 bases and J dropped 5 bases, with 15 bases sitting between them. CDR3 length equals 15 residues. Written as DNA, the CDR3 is TGTGCCAGTAGTACCAACGGGGGGGTATATCAGCCCCAGCATTTT. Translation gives CASSTNGGVYQPQHF.

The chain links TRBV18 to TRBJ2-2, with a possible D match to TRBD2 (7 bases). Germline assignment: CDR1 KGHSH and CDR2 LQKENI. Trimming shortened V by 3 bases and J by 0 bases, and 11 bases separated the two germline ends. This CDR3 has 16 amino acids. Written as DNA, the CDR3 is TGTGCCAGCTCACCCGGGGGGACACCGAACACCGGGGAGCTGTTTTTT. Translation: CASSPGGTPNTGELFF.

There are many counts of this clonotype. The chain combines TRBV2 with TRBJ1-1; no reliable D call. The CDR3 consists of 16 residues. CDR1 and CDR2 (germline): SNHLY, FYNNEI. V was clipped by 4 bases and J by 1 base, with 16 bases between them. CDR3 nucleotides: TGTGCCAGCAGTGGGACCGAAAAAACTTGGAACACTGAAGCTTTCTTT. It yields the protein CASSGTEKTWNTEAFF.

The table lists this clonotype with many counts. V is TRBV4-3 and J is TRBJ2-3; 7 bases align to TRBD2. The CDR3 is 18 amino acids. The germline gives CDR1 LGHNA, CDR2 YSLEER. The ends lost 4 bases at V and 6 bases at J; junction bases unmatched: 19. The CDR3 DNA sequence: TGCGCCAGCAGCCCAACGACCCTGACTAGCCGGGCCACCGATACGCAGTATTTT. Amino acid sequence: CASSPTTLTSRATDTQYF.

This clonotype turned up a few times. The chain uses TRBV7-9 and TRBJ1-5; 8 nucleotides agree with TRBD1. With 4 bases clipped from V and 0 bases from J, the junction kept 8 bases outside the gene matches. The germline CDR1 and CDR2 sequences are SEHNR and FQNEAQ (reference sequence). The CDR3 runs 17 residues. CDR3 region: CASSSGTGVNSNQPQHF. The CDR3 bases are TGTGCCAGCAGCTCCGGGACAGGAGTTAATAGCAATCAGCCCCAGCATTTT.

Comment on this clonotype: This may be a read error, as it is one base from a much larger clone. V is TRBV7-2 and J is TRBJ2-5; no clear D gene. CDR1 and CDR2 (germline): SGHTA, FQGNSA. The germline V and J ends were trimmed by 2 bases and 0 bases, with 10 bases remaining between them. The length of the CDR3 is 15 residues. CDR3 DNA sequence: TGTGCCAGCAGCTTACTGGAAGGTGACCAAGAGACCCAGTACTTC. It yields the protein CASSLLEGDQETQYF.